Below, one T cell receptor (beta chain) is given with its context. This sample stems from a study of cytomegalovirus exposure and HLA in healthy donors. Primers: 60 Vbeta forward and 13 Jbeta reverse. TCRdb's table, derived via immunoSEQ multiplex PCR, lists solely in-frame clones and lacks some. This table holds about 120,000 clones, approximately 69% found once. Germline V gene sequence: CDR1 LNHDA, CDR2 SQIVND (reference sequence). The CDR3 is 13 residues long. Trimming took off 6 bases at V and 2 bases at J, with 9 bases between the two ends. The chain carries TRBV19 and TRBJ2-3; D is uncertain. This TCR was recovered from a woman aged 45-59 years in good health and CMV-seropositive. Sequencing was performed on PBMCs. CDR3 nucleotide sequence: TGTGCCAGTAGCCTAGGAGTCACAGATACGCAGTATTTT. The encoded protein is CASSLGVTDTQYF. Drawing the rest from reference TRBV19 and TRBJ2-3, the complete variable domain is DGGITQSPKYLFRKEGQNVTLSCEQNLNHDAMYWYRQDPGQGLRLIYYSQIVNDFQKGDIAEGYSVSREKKESFPLTVTSAQKNPTAFYLCASSLGVTDTQYFGPGTRLTVL.